This T cell receptor beta chain was retrieved from a study of shared clonotypes between healthy human individuals. Study findings and constraints: Generation probabilities of non-shared clonotypes were lower (relative to those shared by all four donors).

All donors were Caucasian adults living in Nashville, Tennessee. CD4+ cell separation produced CD45RA+ naive and CD45RA-negative memory subsets. As regards this clone: The antigen remains unidentified.

Trimming stripped 7 bases from V and 1 base from J, with 18 bases between. In germline, CDR1 is SGDLS, CDR2 YYNGEE. The CDR3 contains 16 residues. Replicate PCRs run on sorted subsets employed roughly 190 ng DNA, approximately 30,000 T cell genomes. Sequencing used immunoSEQ multiplex PCR; TCRdb keeps in-frame clones, though not all of them. The sample holds 2 million to 3 million clones; around nine tenths are singletons and the top ten take over 0.12%. The sample comprised naive CD4+ T cells sorted from blood. Subset noted: CD45RA+ positively selected. V and J are TRBV9 and TRBJ2-1, with D perhaps TRBD2 (5 bases). The source of this sequence is a man between 18 and 35 years old in good health. CDR3 DNA sequence: TGTGCCAGCGGAGACCTACTAGATCCTTCCTACAATGAGCAGTTCTTC. Protein product: CASGDLLDPSYNEQFF.